Given below is one TCR beta chain in context. Its antigen target is currently unknown. No base qualities exist here, and no much larger clone lies one base off it. V drops 6 bases and J drops 3 bases, leaving 12 bases in between. The CDR3 contains 13 residues, cysteine and phenylalanine counted. The only DNA kept is the CDR3, 39 bases in frame from the first base. According to the germline V gene (reference sequence), CDR1 reads MNHEY and CDR2 reads SMNVEV. The sample is drawn from a study of T cell changes during pregnancy in multiple sclerosis (dated by TCRdb to between 2017 and 2020). About the full investigation: The study examined how the T cell repertoire changed over the course of pregnancy in women with multiple sclerosis.

To prepare the library, the immunoSEQ multiplex PCR assay was applied. TCRdb stores this immuneACCESS table with in-frame sequences only. Part of the clones is absent; in the studies checked, under half of the shortfall reflects unresolved V genes, and no reason is known for the rest. This sample is represented by 35,000 to 45,000 clones; 85% to 90% of them were singletons. The top ten clones comprise about 0.6% of the sample. The source material was CD4+ T cells from peripheral blood mononuclear cells, sampled in the first trimester of pregnancy. This TCR was sampled from a female donor with multiple sclerosis, enrolled in a pregnancy study. The chain links TRBV27 with TRBJ2-7; TRBD2 might be the D gene, on 5 matching bases. At the DNA level, the sequence is TGTGCCAGCAGCCGAGGACTGCACTACGAGCAGTACTTC. Protein translation: CASSRGLHYEQYF.